A selection of T cell receptor beta chains follows, all from one sample in a study of cytomegalovirus exposure and HLA in healthy donors. Clones were sequenced by immunoSEQ multiplex PCR, and TCRdb holds only the in-frame ones, with some missing. The sample carries about 130,000 clones, over 70% recorded once. Sequencing input: PBMCs. The receptors stem from a woman aged 45-65 years in good health and CMV-seronegative. Both conserved end residues are part of each CDR3. Each record gives: clone size, D gene, J gene, V gene, CDR3 protein, CDR3 DNA. A D gene is named only where the DNA matches it firmly. Size tells how often a clone was seen (once, few, many) or the class of an expanded clone, and some rows leave it out.

>-|-|TRBJ2-3|TRBV7-6
CASSLAQVRGTDTQYF
TGTGCCAGCAGCTTAGCGCAAGTTCGAGGCACAGATACGCAGTATTTT
>-|TRBD2|TRBJ2-7|TRBV27
CASSSGSGAGYEQYF
TGTGCCAGCAGCTCCGGGTCGGGAGCGGGGTACGAGCAGTACTTC
>-|TRBD2|TRBJ2-2|TRBV5-1
CASSGGTSERTGELFF
TGCGCCAGCAGCGGCGGGACTAGCGAAAGAACCGGGGAGCTGTTTTTT
>-|TRBD2|TRBJ2-1|TRBV5-6
CASSLVREWNEQFF
TGTGCCAGCAGCTTGGTGCGGGAGTGGAATGAGCAGTTCTTC
>-|TRBD2|TRBJ2-1|TRBV7-2
CASSLLAGGSYNEQFF
TGTGCCAGCAGCTTATTAGCGGGAGGGTCCTACAATGAGCAGTTCTTC
>once|TRBD1|TRBJ1-6|TRBV28
CASSRQGRNSPLHF
TGTGCCAGCAGCAGACAGGGAAGGAATTCACCCCTCCACTTT
>-|-|TRBJ1-5|TRBV7-2
CASSLRRGLQPQHF
TGTGCCAGCAGCTTAAGGCGCGGGTTGCAGCCCCAGCATTTT
>-|TRBD2|TRBJ2-1|TRBV25-1
CASSEVGLAGRNEQFF
TGTGCCAGCAGTGAGGTAGGACTAGCGGGAAGGAATGAGCAGTTCTTC
>few|-|TRBJ1-1|TRBV7-3
CASSLEPGARNTEAFF
TGTGCCAGCAGCCTAGAACCAGGGGCAAGGAACACTGAAGCTTTCTTT
>-|-|TRBJ2-5|TRBV13
CASSLGGLQETQYF
TGTGCCAGCAGCTTAGGAGGACTTCAAGAGACCCAGTACTTC
>-|-|TRBJ1-1|TRBV18
CASSPIDGTEAFF
TGTGCCAGCTCACCAATAGATGGCACTGAAGCTTTCTTT
>once|-|TRBJ2-7|TRBV4-3
CASSQGTNSYEQYF
TGCGCCAGCAGCCAAGGGACAAACTCTTACGAGCAGTACTTC
>-|-|TRBJ1-1|TRBV6-5
CASSYSGGSPEAFF
TGTGCCAGCAGTTACTCAGGCGGTTCCCCTGAAGCTTTCTTT
>-|-|TRBJ1-2|TRBV9
CASSVAGGFEGYGYTF
TGTGCCAGCAGCGTAGCGGGAGGTTTTGAAGGCTATGGCTACACCTTC
>-|TRBD1|TRBJ2-7|TRBV28
CASSEDARTGLPEQYF
TGTGCCAGCAGTGAAGACGCTAGGACAGGGCTCCCCGAGCAGTACTTC
>-|-|TRBJ2-3|TRBV6-4
CASSREVGDTQYF
TGTGCCAGCAGTCGAGAGGTTGGGGATACGCAGTATTTT
>-|TRBD1|TRBJ2-1|TRBV11-2
CASKWGQGITQFF
TGTGCCAGCAAATGGGGACAGGGAATCACGCAGTTCTTC
>-|-|TRBJ2-2|TRBV19
CASSESDSLTGELFF
TGTGCCAGTAGTGAATCGGACAGCCTCACCGGGGAGCTGTTTTTT
>-|-|TRBJ2-7|TRBV28
CASRLQPGSYEQYF
TGTGCCAGCAGATTACAACCGGGGTCCTACGAGCAGTACTTC
>-|TRBD2|TRBJ2-1|TRBV27
CASSILSGSPLEQFF
TGTGCCAGCAGTATACTAAGCGGGAGCCCCCTTGAGCAGTTCTTC
>-|-|TRBJ1-5|TRBV28
CASRSSFMVDQPQHF
TGTGCCAGCAGGTCGAGCTTTATGGTTGATCAGCCCCAGCATTTT
>-|-|TRBJ1-3|TRBV30
CAWSVGGLDSGNTIYF
TGTGCCTGGAGTGTGGGGGGACTAGACTCTGGAAACACCATATATTTT
>-|-|TRBJ1-2|TRBV19
CASKSVHGYTF
TGTGCCAGTAAGTCGGTACATGGCTACACCTTC
>-|-|TRBJ1-5|TRBV2
CASRRQENQPQHF
TGTGCCAGCAGGAGACAGGAAAATCAGCCCCAGCATTTT
>-|-|TRBJ1-2|TRBV19
CASSMGTDYGYTF
TGTGCCAGTAGTATGGGTACAGACTATGGCTACACCTTC
>-|-|TRBJ2-1|TRBV30
CAWSTGQPGEQFF
TGTGCCTGGAGTACGGGACAACCGGGTGAGCAGTTCTTC
>-|TRBD2|TRBJ2-7|TRBV27
CASSFLTSGRKNEQYF
TGTGCCAGCAGTTTTCTAACTAGCGGGAGAAAGAACGAGCAGTACTTC
>-|-|TRBJ1-4|TRBV18
CASSSGTNEKLFF
TGTGCCAGCTCCTCCGGTACTAATGAAAAACTGTTTTTT
>-|-|TRBJ1-1|TRBV11-3
CASSQGVGPGVENTEAFF
TGTGCCAGCAGCCAAGGAGTGGGGCCAGGGGTAGAGAACACTGAAGCTTTCTTT
>-|-|TRBJ2-7|TRBV27
CASSSTGSGLVSYEQYF
TGTGCCAGCAGTTCAACAGGGTCCGGACTAGTCTCCTACGAGCAGTACTTC
>-|TRBD1|TRBJ1-2|TRBV10-3
CAISEPEGADCGGTF
TGTGCCATCAGTGAGCCGGAGGGGGCAGACTGTGGGGGCACCTTC
>-|TRBD1|TRBJ2-7|TRBV7-9
CASSYDGQGGSYEQYF
TGTGCCAGCAGCTACGACGGACAGGGGGGCTCCTACGAGCAGTACTTC
>-|-|TRBJ2-3|TRBV7-2
CASSLVRGLGTDTQYF
TGTGCCAGCAGCTTGGTAAGGGGCCTTGGCACAGATACGCAGTATTTT
>-|-|TRBJ1-5|TRBV30
CAWSSTSGNQPQHF
TGTGCCTGGAGCTCTACGTCCGGGAATCAGCCCCAGCATTTT
>-|-|TRBJ2-5|TRBV28
CASNLYQGRVETQYF
TGTGCCAGCAACTTATACCAGGGGCGGGTGGAGACCCAGTACTTC
>-|-|TRBJ1-1|TRBV7-6
CASSSGKGNTEAFF
TGTGCCAGCAGCTCAGGGAAGGGGAACACTGAAGCTTTCTTT
>-|TRBD2|TRBJ2-1|TRBV29-1
CSVDHPGTSVFNEQFF
TGCAGCGTTGACCACCCCGGGACTAGCGTATTCAATGAGCAGTTCTTC
>-|-|TRBJ1-4|TRBV19
CASSTVRSEKLFF
TGTGCCAGTAGTACGGTGAGGAGTGAAAAACTGTTTTTT
>-|-|TRBJ2-7|TRBV4-3
CASSRHFMSETAYEQYF
TGCGCCAGCAGCCGTCACTTTATGAGCGAAACCGCCTACGAGCAGTACTTC
>once|-|TRBJ2-1|TRBV13
CASSPLRESSYNEQFF
TGTGCCAGCAGCCCTTTGAGGGAGAGCTCCTACAATGAGCAGTTCTTC
>-|-|TRBJ2-1|TRBV4-3
CASSQGRGVQFF
TGCGCCAGCAGCCAAGGGAGGGGTGTGCAGTTCTTC
>-|-|TRBJ2-1|TRBV7-3
CASSLSPDNEQFF
TGTGCCAGCAGCTTAAGTCCGGACAATGAGCAGTTCTTC
>few|TRBD2|TRBJ2-1|TRBV11-3
CASSSTSGSSYNEQFF
TGTGCCAGCAGCTCCACTAGCGGTAGCTCCTACAATGAGCAGTTCTTC
>-|-|TRBJ2-1|TRBV28
CASSPRGRGLTRVDYNEQFF
TGTGCCAGCAGCCCCCGCGGAAGGGGGTTGACAAGGGTCGATTACAATGAGCAGTTCTTC
>-|TRBD1|TRBJ2-5|TRBV13
CASSLQGGEETQYF
TGTGCCAGCAGCTTACAAGGGGGCGAAGAGACCCAGTACTTC